The 20 T cell receptor beta chains given below trace back to one sample, sequenced in a study of breast tumors, draining lymph nodes, adjacent tissues. TCRdb independently ran MiXCR on the multiplex PCR reads; one entry per CDR3 protein. The sample records around 290,000 distinct CDR3 sequences, around 30% being singletons. The lymph nodes were axillary draining lymph nodes from breast cancer patients. Sequencing was performed on axillary lymph node tissue. The source is a female donor with breast cancer. Some clones in this sample may be carry-over from other donors' samples.

This clonotype turned up a few times. This may arise from a read error, as a much more abundant clone is one base away. V is TRBV11-2 and J is TRBJ2-7; a weak D match, TRBD1 (7 bases). The CDR3 runs 16 residues. V lost 7 bases, J lost 2 bases, and 21 bases lay in between. Germline CDR1 and CDR2: SGHAT and FQNNGV. The CDR3 DNA is TGTGCCAGCACCTCGAGGGGGCAGGCGGGGACCTACGAGCAGTACTTC. The encoded protein is CASTSRGQAGTYEQYF.

Many counts were recorded for this clonotype. CDR3 DNA: TGTGCCAGTAGTATTAGTTGGGGCAACGAGCAGTACTTC. It is translated as CASSISWGNEQYF. The chain combines TRBV19 with TRBJ2-7, with D possibly matching TRBD1 (5 bases). This CDR3 comprises 13 residues. Trimming took off 3 bases at V and 5 bases at J, with 11 bases between the two ends. CDR1 is LNHDA, CDR2 SQIVND, per germline (reference sequence).

This clonotype has ten or more counts. The chain uses TRBV2 and TRBJ2-1, with 8 bases aligning to TRBD1. Germline loops: CDR1 SNHLY, CDR2 FYNNEI. V trimming: 7 bases; J trimming: 8 bases; junction bases outside the gene matches: 7. The length of the CDR3 is 13 residues. Written as DNA, the CDR3 is TGTGCCAGCACCAAATTGACAGGGGATGAGCAGTTCTTC. As protein: CASTKLTGDEQFF.

This clonotype showed up many times. This rearrangement joins TRBV20-1 to TRBJ2-3; maybe TRBD2 (6 bases). The CDR3 loop spans 14 amino acids. Trimming took off 6 bases at V and 1 base at J, with 14 bases between the two ends. Germline V gives CDR1 DFQATT, CDR2 SNEGSKA (reference sequence). The CDR3 DNA reads TGCAGTGCCGCAGCCGGGACTGGCACAGATACGCAGTATTTT. Translating it yields CSAAAGTGTDTQYF.

In this sample, this clonotype turned up many times. The chain's CDR3 is CSAPRGSTHEQYF. The CDR3, as DNA: TGCAGTGCTCCCCGGGGTAGCACCCACGAGCAGTACTTC. J is TRBJ2-7 and V is TRBV20-1, with D perhaps matching TRBD2 (5 bases). The CDR3 is 13 amino acids. V lost 5 bases to trimming and J lost 5 bases, with 16 bases between them. Germline CDR1 is DFQATT and CDR2 is SNEGSKA (reference sequence).

This clonotype was seen repeatedly, ten times or more. The chain has TRBV5-5 and TRBJ2-7; 10 bases agree with TRBD1. The CDR3 totals 18 residues. The V gene end was trimmed by 2 bases and the J gene end by 1 base; junction bases not matched to a gene: 12. Germline V lookup: CDR1 SGHKS, CDR2 YYEKEE (reference sequence). The DNA of the CDR3 is TGTGCCAGCAGCTTCCGGGACAGGGGAATGGAGTATTCCTACGAGCAGTACTTC. Amino acid sequence: CASSFRDRGMEYSYEQYF.

Comment on this clonotype: Just one base apart from a much larger clone, this may be a read error. V and J are TRBV7-2 and TRBJ2-7; 11 bases agree with TRBD2. Germline CDR1 and CDR2: SGHTA and FQGNSA. This CDR3 is built from 14 residues. V trimming: 5 bases; J trimming: 8 bases; junction bases outside the gene matches: 8. CDR3 DNA: TGTGCCAGCAGCCCAACTAGCGGGGGTGAAAAGCAGTACTTC. Translating it yields CASSPTSGGEKQYF.

This clonotype occurred many times. The chain uses TRBV20-1 and TRBJ2-1; no reliable D call. Trimming took off 0 bases at V and 0 bases at J, with 6 bases between the two ends. The length of the CDR3 is 14 residues. Germline V gene data show CDR1 as DFQATT and CDR2 as SNEGSKA (reference sequence). CDR3 sequence: CSARERSSYNEQFF. CDR3 nucleotides: TGCAGTGCTAGAGAAAGAAGCTCCTACAATGAGCAGTTCTTC.

This clonotype was counted many times. The V and J genes are TRBV4-1 and TRBJ2-1; 9 bases fit TRBD1. The CDR3 sequence is 15 residues long. V was pared by 0 bases and J by 6 bases, with 3 bases of the junction left unmatched. Germline lookup yields CDR1 MGHRA and CDR2 YSYEKL. CDR3 loop: CASSQEGQGLNEQFF. The DNA for the CDR3 is TGCGCCAGCAGCCAAGAGGGACAGGGACTCAATGAGCAGTTCTTC.

V gene TRBV29-1 combines with J gene TRBJ1-1; D is possibly TRBD1 (6 bases). CDR3 size: 13 residues. V lost 6 bases and J 0 bases, leaving 11 bases between the germline ends. Per the germline V gene, CDR1 is SQVTM and CDR2 is ANQGSEA. CDR3 bases: TGCAGCGTCTGGGACAACATGAACACTGAAGCTTTCTTT. Residues: CSVWDNMNTEAFF.

A few counts support this clonotype. The rearrangement joins TRBV7-9 to TRBJ1-1; no firm D call. CDR1 SEHNR and CDR2 FQNEAQ come from the germline V gene (reference sequence). The CDR3 loop spans 13 amino acids. The V end was cut by 2 bases, the J end by 6 bases, with 10 bases between. CDR3 sequence: CASSLLGIAEAFF. DNA for the CDR3: TGTGCCAGCAGCTTATTGGGTATCGCTGAAGCTTTCTTT. Full variable domain (rest looked up from reference TRBV7-9 and TRBJ1-1): DTGVSQNPRHKITKRGQNVTFRCDPISEHNRLYWYRQTLGQGPEFLTYFQNEAQLEKSRLLSDRFSAERPKGSFSTLEIQRTEQGDSAMYLCASSLLGIAEAFFGQGTRLTVV.

At least ten counts were recorded for this clonotype. CDR3 residues: CASSLISYEQYF. The CDR3, as DNA: TGTGCCAGCAGTCTTATCTCCTACGAGCAGTACTTC. The chain carries TRBV12-3 or TRBV12-4 and TRBJ2-7; unclear D gene. This CDR3 region has 12 residues. Between the trimmed V and J ends, which lost 5 bases and 0 bases, there was a span of 5 bases.

The chain recombines TRBV7-9 with TRBJ1-2; the match to TRBD1 covers 7 bases. Per germline, CDR1 SEHNR and CDR2 FQNEAQ (reference sequence). The CDR3 runs to 14 residues. V lost 4 bases, J lost 4 bases, and 6 bases stayed unmatched. CDR3 amino acids: CASSSNRGSYGYTF. In nucleotides, the CDR3 is TGTGCCAGCAGCTCAAACAGGGGTTCCTATGGCTACACCTTC.

This rearrangement joins TRBV20-1 to TRBJ2-1; tentative D call: TRBD2 (5 bases). Germline-derived CDR1 and CDR2 are DFQATT and SNEGSKA (reference sequence). The CDR3 totals 14 residues. Trimming shortened V by 5 bases and J by 2 bases, and 13 bases separated the two germline ends. The DNA for the CDR3 is TGCAGTGCTGATGACGGGGAAACCTACAATGAGCAGTTCTTC. Translated: CSADDGETYNEQFF.

This clonotype was counted many times. The V call is TRBV4-2, the J call TRBJ2-7, with a possible D match to TRBD2 (5 bases). Germline V gene lookup returns CDR1 LGHNA and CDR2 YNFKEQ. This CDR3 has 16 amino acids. V lost 0 bases and J 1 base, leaving 13 bases between the germline ends. The CDR3 coding sequence is TGTGCCAGCAGCCAAGAAAGGGCGGGTCTTTCCTACGAGCAGTACTTC. It translates to CASSQERAGLSYEQYF.

This clonotype was detected many times. The chain uses TRBV20-1 and TRBJ2-1; 9 positions match TRBD2. The germline V gene has CDR1 DFQATT and CDR2 SNEGSKA (reference sequence). Trimming took 2 bases from V and 8 from J; bases not matched to a gene: 10. The CDR3 sequence is 15 residues long. The CDR3 DNA reads TGCAGTGCTAGACGTGGGCTAGCGGGACTCCATGAGCAGTTCTTC. It encodes CSARRGLAGLHEQFF.

The rearrangement joins TRBV29-1 to TRBJ1-1; D remains ambiguous. V lost 4 bases and J 1 base, leaving 10 bases between the germline ends. Germline assignment: CDR1 SQVTM and CDR2 ANQGSEA. The CDR3 consists of 13 residues. The CDR3 protein is CSVAQVTNTEAFF. CDR3 sequence (DNA): TGCAGCGTTGCCCAGGTCACGAACACTGAAGCTTTCTTT.

This chain uses TRBV28 with TRBJ2-6; 7 bases align to TRBD2. The CDR3 extends over 17 amino acids. The germline V gene encodes CDR1 MDHEN and CDR2 SYDVKM. V gave up 6 bases and J gave up 0 bases; unmatched junction bases: 8. The CDR3 DNA follows: TGTGCCAGCAGGCAGCGGGACGGATACTCTGGGGCCAACGTCCTGACTTTC. It translates to CASRQRDGYSGANVLTF. The variable domain in full, completed from reference TRBV28 and TRBJ2-6, reads DVKVTQSSRYLVKRTGEKVFLECVQDMDHENMFWYRQDPGLGLRLIYFSYDVKMKEKGDIPEGYSVSREKKERFSLILESASTNQTSMYLCASRQRDGYSGANVLTFGAGSRLTVL.

Worth noting for this clonotype: A much larger clone differs from this one at a single base, so this may be a read error. The chain carries TRBV19 and TRBJ1-2; D remains ambiguous. The germline gives CDR1 LNHDA, CDR2 SQIVND (reference sequence). The CDR3 loop spans 16 amino acids. The CDR3 DNA sequence: TGTGCCGGTAGTATTACAATTTTTCTTATAGGCTATGGCTACACCTTC. This gives the protein CAGSITIFLIGYGYTF.

This clonotype was seen repeatedly, ten times or more. V gene TRBV7-9 combines with J gene TRBJ2-7; 10 bases fit TRBD2. V shed 5 bases and J 3 bases; nucleotides not matched to a gene: 7. The CDR3 has 15 residues. The V gene's germline CDR1 is SEHNR and CDR2 FQNEAQ (reference sequence). Here the CDR3 reads CASSPRTSGNYEQYF. CDR3 bases: TGTGCCAGCAGCCCTCGGACTAGCGGAAACTACGAGCAGTACTTC.